This TCR beta chain is from a study of blood T cell repertoires in COVID-19. Looking at the study overall: Researchers got acute and convalescent COVID-19 samples from the United States, Italy and Spain. Sample material is recorded as cDNA or gDNA derived from T cells, B-cell-depleted T cells, or PBMCs.

Per the original data handling: Estimation of nucleated cell counts relied on the amplification of reference gene primers. TCRdb keeps only in-frame clones here, not all; method: immunoSEQ multiplex PCR. V and J calls and clone size follow that table, whereas D and trimming were derived from the DNA. The sample holds 340,000 or so clones, about 86% seen once. V shed 4 bases and J 0 bases; nucleotides not matched to a gene: 9. CDR1 and CDR2 from the germline V gene are SGHNT and YYREEE (reference sequence). The CDR3 contains 18 residues. The sample consisted of PBMCs or T cells enriched from blood (not recorded which). This clonotype was obtained from a woman between 40 and 50 years old with acute COVID-19. J is TRBJ2-1 and V is TRBV5-4; 11 bases agree with TRBD2. Here the CDR3 reads CASSLIAGGSSSYNEQFF. The CDR3 DNA sequence: TGTGCCAGCAGCCTCATAGCGGGGGGGTCAAGCTCCTACAATGAGCAGTTCTTC.